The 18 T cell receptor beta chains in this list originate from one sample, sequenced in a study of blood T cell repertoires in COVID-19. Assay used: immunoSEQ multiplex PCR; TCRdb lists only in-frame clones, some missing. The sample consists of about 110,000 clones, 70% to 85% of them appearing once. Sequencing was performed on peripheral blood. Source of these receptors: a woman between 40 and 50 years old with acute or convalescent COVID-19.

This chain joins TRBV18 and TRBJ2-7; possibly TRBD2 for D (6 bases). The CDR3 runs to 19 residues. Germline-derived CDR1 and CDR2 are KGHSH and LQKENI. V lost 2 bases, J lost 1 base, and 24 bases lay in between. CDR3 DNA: TGTGCCAGCTCACCAAGTGTAGTTGGGGCGGGGATGTGGTCCTACGAGCAGTACTTC. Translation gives CASSPSVVGAGMWSYEQYF.

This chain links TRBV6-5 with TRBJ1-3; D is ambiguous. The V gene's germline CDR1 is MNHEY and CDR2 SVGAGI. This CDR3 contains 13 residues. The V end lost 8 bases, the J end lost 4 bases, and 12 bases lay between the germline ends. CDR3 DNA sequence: TGTGCCAGCTACTCCCTCAGGGGAAACACCATATATTTT. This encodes CASYSLRGNTIYF.

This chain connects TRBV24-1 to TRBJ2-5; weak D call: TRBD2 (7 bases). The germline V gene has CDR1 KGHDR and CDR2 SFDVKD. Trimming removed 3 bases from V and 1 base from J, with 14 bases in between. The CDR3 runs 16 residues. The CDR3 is CATSDPSGGSQETQYF. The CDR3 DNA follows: TGTGCCACCAGTGATCCCTCGGGGGGCTCCCAAGAGACCCAGTACTTC.

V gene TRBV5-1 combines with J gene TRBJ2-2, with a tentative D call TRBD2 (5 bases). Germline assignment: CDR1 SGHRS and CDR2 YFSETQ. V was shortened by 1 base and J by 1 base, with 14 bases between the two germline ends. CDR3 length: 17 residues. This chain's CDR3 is CASSLMGFRGNTGELFF. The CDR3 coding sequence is TGCGCCAGCAGCTTGATGGGATTCCGGGGGAACACCGGGGAGCTGTTTTTT.

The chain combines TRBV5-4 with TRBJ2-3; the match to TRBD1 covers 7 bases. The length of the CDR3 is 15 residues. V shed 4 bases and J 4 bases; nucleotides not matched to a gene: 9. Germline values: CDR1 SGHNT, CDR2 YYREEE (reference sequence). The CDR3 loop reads CASSPPGQQADTQYF. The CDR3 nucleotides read TGTGCCAGCAGCCCTCCGGGACAGCAAGCAGATACGCAGTATTTT. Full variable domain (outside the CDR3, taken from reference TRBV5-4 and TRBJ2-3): ETGVTQSPTHLIKTRGQQVTLRCSSQSGHNTVSWYQQALGQGPQFIFQYYREEENGRGNFPPRFSGLQFPNYSSELNVNALELDDSALYLCASSPPGQQADTQYFGPGTRLTVL.

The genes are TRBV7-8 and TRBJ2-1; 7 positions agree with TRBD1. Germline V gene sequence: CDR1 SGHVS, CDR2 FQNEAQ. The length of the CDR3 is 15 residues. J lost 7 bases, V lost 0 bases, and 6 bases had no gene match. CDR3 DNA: TGTGCCAGCAGCTTAGCTACAGGGGCGCGAAATGAGCAGTTCTTC. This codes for CASSLATGARNEQFF.

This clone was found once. Here the CDR3 DNA reads TGCGCCAGCAGCTTAGGACAGGGGGGACCTAATCAGCCCCAGCATTTT. Translated, it gives CASSLGQGGPNQPQHF. The rearrangement joins TRBV5-1 to TRBJ1-5; TRBD1 aligns across 10 bases. The CDR3 loop spans 16 amino acids. From germline, CDR1 is SGHRS and CDR2 YFSETQ. The trim removed 2 bases at V and 4 bases at J, leaving 6 bases unmatched.

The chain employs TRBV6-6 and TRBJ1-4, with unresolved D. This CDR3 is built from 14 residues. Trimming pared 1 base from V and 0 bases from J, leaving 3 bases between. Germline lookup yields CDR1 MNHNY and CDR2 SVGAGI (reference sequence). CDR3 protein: CASSYLSTNEKLFF. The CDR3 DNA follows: TGTGCCAGCAGTTACTTATCAACTAATGAAAAACTGTTTTTT.

In DNA form, the CDR3 reads TGTGCCAGCAGTCGGACAGGGGTTATAGGGAGCAATCAGCCCCAGCATTTT. Translation gives CASSRTGVIGSNQPQHF. The chain recombines TRBV6-6 with TRBJ1-5, with 9 bases identical to TRBD1. Trimming cost V 5 bases and J 1 base; bases outside gene matches: 9. Germline V gene lookup returns CDR1 MNHNY and CDR2 SVGAGI (reference sequence). This CDR3 spans 17 amino acids.

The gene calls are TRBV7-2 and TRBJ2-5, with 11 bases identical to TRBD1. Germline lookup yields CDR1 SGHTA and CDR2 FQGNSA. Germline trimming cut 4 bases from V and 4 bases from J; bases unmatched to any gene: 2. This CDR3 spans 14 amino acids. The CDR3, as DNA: TGTGCCAGCAGCTGGGACAGGGGGAGAGAGACCCAGTACTTC. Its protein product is CASSWDRGRETQYF.

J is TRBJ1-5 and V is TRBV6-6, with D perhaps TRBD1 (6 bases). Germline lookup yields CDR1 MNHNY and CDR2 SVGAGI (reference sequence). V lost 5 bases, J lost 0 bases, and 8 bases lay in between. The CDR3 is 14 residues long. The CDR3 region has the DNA TGTGCCAGCAGTCGACAGGTTAGCAATCAGCCCCAGCATTTT. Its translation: CASSRQVSNQPQHF.

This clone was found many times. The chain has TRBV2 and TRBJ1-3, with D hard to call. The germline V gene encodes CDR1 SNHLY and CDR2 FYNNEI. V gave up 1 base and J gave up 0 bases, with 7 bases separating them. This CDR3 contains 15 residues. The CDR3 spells CASSEDGFSGNTIYF. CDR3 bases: TGTGCCAGCAGTGAAGACGGGTTCTCTGGAAACACCATATATTTT.

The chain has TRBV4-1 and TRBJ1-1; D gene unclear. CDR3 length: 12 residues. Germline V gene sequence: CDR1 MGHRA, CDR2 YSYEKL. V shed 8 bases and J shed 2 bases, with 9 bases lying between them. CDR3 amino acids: CASSHGNTEAFF. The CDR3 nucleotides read TGCGCCAGCTCCCACGGTAACACTGAAGCTTTCTTT.

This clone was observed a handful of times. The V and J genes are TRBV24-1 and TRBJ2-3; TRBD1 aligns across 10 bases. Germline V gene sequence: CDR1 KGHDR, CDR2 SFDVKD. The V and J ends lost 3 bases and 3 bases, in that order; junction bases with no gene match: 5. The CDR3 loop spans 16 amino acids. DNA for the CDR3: TGTGCCACCAGTGATGTCCCGGGACAGGGGACAGATACGCAGTATTTT. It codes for CATSDVPGQGTDTQYF.

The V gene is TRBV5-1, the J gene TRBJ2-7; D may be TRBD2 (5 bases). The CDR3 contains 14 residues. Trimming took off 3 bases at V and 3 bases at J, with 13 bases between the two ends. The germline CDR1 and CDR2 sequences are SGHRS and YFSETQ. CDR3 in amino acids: CASSSGSQSYEQYF. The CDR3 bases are TGCGCCAGCAGCTCTGGGAGTCAGAGCTACGAGCAGTACTTC.

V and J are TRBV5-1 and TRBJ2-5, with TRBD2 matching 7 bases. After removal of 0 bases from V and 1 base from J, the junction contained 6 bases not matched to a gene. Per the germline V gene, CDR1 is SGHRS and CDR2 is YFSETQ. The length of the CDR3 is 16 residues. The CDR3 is CASSLGISGGQETQYF. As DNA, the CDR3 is TGCGCCAGCAGCTTGGGAATTTCGGGAGGCCAAGAGACCCAGTACTTC.

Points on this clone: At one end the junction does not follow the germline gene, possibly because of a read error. This CDR3 reads CASSEAGAYPLYF. The CDR3 DNA follows: TGTGCCAGCAGTGAAGCGGGAGCTTATCCCCTCTACTTT. This chain links TRBV6-1 with TRBJ1-4; D not certain. This CDR3 has 13 amino acids. In germline, CDR1 is MNHNS, CDR2 SASEGT.

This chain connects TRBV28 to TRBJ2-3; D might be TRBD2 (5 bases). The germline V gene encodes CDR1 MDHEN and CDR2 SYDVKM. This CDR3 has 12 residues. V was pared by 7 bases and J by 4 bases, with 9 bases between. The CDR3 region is CASTHSADTQYF. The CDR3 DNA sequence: TGTGCCAGCACTCATAGCGCAGATACGCAGTATTTT. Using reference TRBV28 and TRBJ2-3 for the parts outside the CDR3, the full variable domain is DVKVTQSSRYLVKRTGEKVFLECVQDMDHENMFWYRQDPGLGLRLIYFSYDVKMKEKGDIPEGYSVSREKKERFSLILESASTNQTSMYLCASTHSADTQYFGPGTRLTVL.